The 13 T cell receptor beta chains below all came from one sample that was sequenced in a study of blood T cell repertoires in COVID-19. Sequencing used immunoSEQ multiplex PCR; TCRdb keeps in-frame clones, though not all of them. Of fewer than 70,000 clones in the sample, approximately 90% were seen once. Sequencing was carried out using peripheral blood. These receptors originate from a man aged 45-65 years with acute or convalescent COVID-19.

In DNA, the CDR3 is TGTGCCAGCAGCCCCCTAGAGGGCCTAAGTGAGACCCAGTACTTC. Encoded protein: CASSPLEGLSETQYF. The chain combines TRBV6-2 or TRBV6-3 with TRBJ2-5; D possibly corresponds to TRBD2 (5 bases). The germline gives CDR1 MNHEY, CDR2 SVGEGT. V lost 6 bases and J 5 bases, leaving 19 bases between the germline ends. The CDR3 spans 15 residues.

The V and J genes are TRBV27 and TRBJ2-3; 11 bases map to TRBD2. The CDR3 sequence is 16 residues long. V was clipped by 5 bases and J by 3 bases; unmatched bases: 7. The V gene's germline CDR1 is MNHEY and CDR2 SMNVEV (reference sequence). CDR3 DNA sequence: TGTGCCAGCAGTCAGCGACTAGCGGGAATGACAGATACGCAGTATTTT. Its protein is CASSQRLAGMTDTQYF.

The rearrangement uses TRBV28 and TRBJ1-5; a possible D gene is TRBD1 (6 bases). The CDR3 is made up of 16 amino acids. V lost 6 bases and J 0 bases, leaving 15 bases between the germline ends. CDR1 is MDHEN and CDR2 is SYDVKM in the germline V gene. CDR3 loop: CASRGEGRGSNQPQHF. CDR3 nucleotides: TGTGCCAGCAGAGGGGAGGGCAGGGGTAGCAATCAGCCCCAGCATTTT.

The chain is built from TRBV2 and TRBJ2-1; the match to TRBD2 covers 12 bases. The CDR3 spans 17 residues. Trimming cost V 0 bases and J 5 bases; bases outside gene matches: 5. From germline, CDR1 is SNHLY and CDR2 FYNNEI. The DNA of the CDR3 is TGTGCCAGCAGTGAAGCGATCGGACTAGCGGGGAACAATGAGCAGTTCTTC. It is translated as CASSEAIGLAGNNEQFF.

This clone has just one count. The chain has TRBV7-2 and TRBJ1-3, with unresolved D. There are 16 residues in the CDR3. CDR1 is SGHTA and CDR2 is FQGNSA in the germline V gene. Deletions cut 0 bases from V and 0 bases from J, with 9 bases between. CDR3 region: CASSLASSYSGNTIYF. The CDR3 nucleotides read TGTGCCAGCAGCTTAGCCTCCTCTTACTCTGGAAACACCATATATTTT.

The chain couples TRBV27 to TRBJ1-2; TRBD1 matches 7 bases. This CDR3 spans 13 amino acids. Germline V gene sequence: CDR1 MNHEY, CDR2 SMNVEV (reference sequence). Trimming took 3 bases from V and 7 from J; bases not matched to a gene: 5. CDR3 sequence reads: CASSLTGIAGYTF. The CDR3 DNA reads as TGTGCCAGCAGTTTGACAGGGATAGCTGGCTACACCTTC.

CDR3 residues: CASNTAGRGSPLHF. CDR3 coding DNA: TGTGCCAGCAATACCGCCGGCAGGGGATCACCCCTCCACTTT. V usage is TRBV28 and J usage is TRBJ1-6; a possible D gene is TRBD1 (6 bases). Germline CDR1 and CDR2: MDHEN and SYDVKM. This CDR3 has 14 residues. V was clipped by 7 bases and J by 10 bases, with 17 bases between them.

J is TRBJ2-3 and V is TRBV5-1, with 10 bases lining up with TRBD2. This CDR3 comprises 16 residues. Germline V lookup: CDR1 SGHRS, CDR2 YFSETQ. V lost 8 bases and J lost 5; bases outside the gene matches: 14. The DNA of the CDR3 is TGCGCCAGAAGCACTTCACTAGCGGGACGGGGAGATACGCAGTATTTT. Encoded protein: CARSTSLAGRGDTQYF.

This clone has only one observation. The rearrangement uses TRBV3-1 (or the pseudogene TRBV3-2) and TRBJ2-3, with 11 bases aligning to TRBD2. From germline, CDR1 is LGHDT and CDR2 YNNKEL (reference sequence). V was pared by 4 bases and J by 2 bases, with 5 bases of the junction left unmatched. This CDR3 has 16 amino acids. The CDR3 DNA is TGTGCCAGCAGCCTAACGGGACTAGCGGTCACAGATACGCAGTATTTT. As protein: CASSLTGLAVTDTQYF.

The chain carries TRBV6-2 or TRBV6-3 and TRBJ2-7; TRBD2 aligns across 7 bases. Germline V lookup: CDR1 MNHEY, CDR2 SVGEGT. CDR3 length: 15 amino acids. The junction had 13 bases not matched to a gene; V was cut back by 5 bases and J by 6 bases. The CDR3 DNA follows: TGTGCCAGCAGTGAGGTGGGCGGGGGATTTGGCGAGCAGTACTTC. It specifies CASSEVGGGFGEQYF.

The rearrangement uses TRBV4-2 and TRBJ2-5; 8 positions agree with TRBD2. The CDR3 extends over 16 amino acids. V lost 1 base and J lost 4; bases outside the gene matches: 8. Per germline, CDR1 LGHNA and CDR2 YNFKEQ. CDR3: CASSQVAGGMGETQYF. The CDR3 DNA is TGTGCCAGCAGCCAAGTCGCGGGAGGCATGGGAGAGACCCAGTACTTC.

V is TRBV24-1 and J is TRBJ2-5; 10 nucleotides align to TRBD2. The CDR3 totals 16 residues. The V and J ends lost 6 bases and 1 base, in that order; junction bases with no gene match: 7. From germline, CDR1 is KGHDR and CDR2 SFDVKD. CDR3 residues: CATSSTSGTLQETQYF. CDR3 DNA sequence: TGTGCCACCAGTAGTACTAGCGGGACTCTCCAAGAGACCCAGTACTTC.

This rearrangement joins TRBV28 to TRBJ2-3; 14 nucleotides align to TRBD2. Per the germline V gene, CDR1 is MDHEN and CDR2 is SYDVKM. The V and J ends lost 3 bases and 1 base, in that order; junction bases with no gene match: 18. The CDR3 totals 22 residues. As DNA, the CDR3 is TGTGCCAGCAGTTTGTCCCCGGGACTAGCGGGAGTTCCCAGGTGGGGCACAGATACGCAGTATTTT. It translates to CASSLSPGLAGVPRWGTDTQYF.